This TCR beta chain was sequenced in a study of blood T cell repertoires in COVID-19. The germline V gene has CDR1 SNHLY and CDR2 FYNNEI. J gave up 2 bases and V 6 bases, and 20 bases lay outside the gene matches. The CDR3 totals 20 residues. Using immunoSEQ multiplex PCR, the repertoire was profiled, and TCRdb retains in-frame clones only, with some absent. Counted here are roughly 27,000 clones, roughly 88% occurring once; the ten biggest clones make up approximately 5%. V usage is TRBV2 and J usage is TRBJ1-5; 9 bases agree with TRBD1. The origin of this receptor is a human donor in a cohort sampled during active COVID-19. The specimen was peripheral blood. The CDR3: CASRRTDRGIRIGGNQPQHF. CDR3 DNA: TGTGCCAGCAGAAGGACGGACAGGGGAATTCGTATCGGGGGCAATCAGCCCCAGCATTTT.